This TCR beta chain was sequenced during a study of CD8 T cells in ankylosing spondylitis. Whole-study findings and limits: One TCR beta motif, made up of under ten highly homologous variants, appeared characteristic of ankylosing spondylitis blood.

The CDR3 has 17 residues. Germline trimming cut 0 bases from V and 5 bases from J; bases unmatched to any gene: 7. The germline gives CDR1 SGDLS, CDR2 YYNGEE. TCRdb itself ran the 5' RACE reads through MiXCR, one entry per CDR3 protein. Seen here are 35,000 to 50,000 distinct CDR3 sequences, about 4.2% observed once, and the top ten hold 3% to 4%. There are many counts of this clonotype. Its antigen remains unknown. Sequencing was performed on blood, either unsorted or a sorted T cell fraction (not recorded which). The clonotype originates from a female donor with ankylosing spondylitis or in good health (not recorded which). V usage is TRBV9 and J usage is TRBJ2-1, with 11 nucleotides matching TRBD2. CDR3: CASSVALAGGRDNEQFF. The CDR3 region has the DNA TGTGCCAGCAGCGTAGCGCTAGCGGGGGGCCGCGACAATGAGCAGTTCTTC.